This is a list of T cell receptor beta chains from one sample in a study of T and B cells in COVID-19 patients. TCRdb re-derived calls from the multiplex PCR reads in MiXCR, one entry per CDR3 protein. Seen here are a few thousand distinct CDR3 sequences, roughly 23% observed once, and the top ten hold more than 3%. Sequenced input: blood. Receptors were obtained from a human donor with active COVID-19. CDR3s include the opening cysteine and the closing phenylalanine or tryptophan. Fields, in order: V gene, J gene, CDR3 protein.

TRBV30,TRBJ1-5,CAWGYRQGVQPQHF
TRBV14,TRBJ2-1,CASSPKGARKFF
TRBV19,TRBJ1-2,CASSMRLNYGYTF
TRBV7-2,TRBJ2-1,CASRHLSGTGVVNEQFF
TRBV14,TRBJ1-1,CASRGPWEDTEAFF
TRBV12-3/TRBV12-4,TRBJ2-7,CASSPSYEQYF
TRBV12-3/TRBV12-4,TRBJ2-2,CASRRGRGTSYTGELFF
TRBV20-1,TRBJ1-6,CSASQGHQNSPLHF
TRBV5-1,TRBJ2-1,CASSLVSSYNEQFF
TRBV15,TRBJ1-1,CATSRGQGVFRRAFF
TRBV19,TRBJ1-2,CASTSQGVGYTF
TRBV4-2,TRBJ2-5,CASSQRGQETQYF
TRBV7-2,TRBJ2-5,CASSTRLLAGTETQYF
TRBV14,TRBJ1-1,CASSQAVEAFF
TRBV12-3/TRBV12-4,TRBJ1-2,CASSLRQGGRLYGYTF
TRBV6-2/TRBV6-3,TRBJ1-1,CASRGTANTEAFF
TRBV12-3/TRBV12-4,TRBJ1-2,CASSFSGQGYGYTF
TRBV19,TRBJ2-2,CASSRLARNTGELFF
TRBV19,TRBJ1-2,CASTKDRGYGYTF
TRBV29-1,TRBJ2-3,CSAGQGARRTDTQYF
TRBV20-1,TRBJ1-1,CSVQTAPNTEAFF
TRBV7-2,TRBJ1-5,CASNPGGNNQPQHF
TRBV6-5,TRBJ1-5,CASSRGGAGARSQPQHF
TRBV19,TRBJ1-5,CASTPGQAGNQPQHF
TRBV28,TRBJ1-4,CASHDQTLNEKLFF
TRBV12-3/TRBV12-4,TRBJ2-4,CASSDRALAKNIQYF
TRBV18,TRBJ2-7,CASSAPGTLDEQYF
TRBV7-3,TRBJ2-5,CASSLWEGETQYF
TRBV6-5,TRBJ2-7,CASFKSGTNSYEQYF
TRBV28,TRBJ2-1,CAVRPPTSAAGGEQFF
TRBV6-5,TRBJ2-2,CASTPGTGVTGELFF
TRBV24-1,TRBJ2-2,CATSTGPASGELFF
TRBV12-3/TRBV12-4,TRBJ2-3,CASRGGVGRTDTQYF
TRBV13,TRBJ1-4,CASSLVGDPSGKLFF
TRBV19,TRBJ2-1,CASSTSGRVNEQFF
TRBV6-5,TRBJ1-3,CASSYSYLSGNTIYF
TRBV4-3,TRBJ2-4,CASSQELAGANIQYF
TRBV11-2,TRBJ2-3,CASSLDQVGDTQYF
TRBV11-1,TRBJ2-7,CASSLVGRGRGSYEQYF
TRBV30,TRBJ1-3,CAWGRDSASGGNTIYF
TRBV19,TRBJ1-2,CASRDGQGGYGYTF
TRBV20-1,TRBJ2-3,CSARFWTKPSTDTQYF
TRBV20-1,TRBJ2-3,CSGGSSTDTQYF
TRBV20-1,TRBJ2-7,CSAPRQAHYEQYF
TRBV7-9,TRBJ2-3,CASSLGVGGDTQYF
TRBV29-1,TRBJ2-1,CSVDVAGGPSEQFF
TRBV27,TRBJ2-5,CASSLRDRQETQYF
TRBV10-3,TRBJ1-1,CAISTGGGGTEAFF